Below, one T cell receptor (beta chain) is given with its context. Its antigen is not known. This record comes from a study of OX40 agonist ivuxolimab in advanced cancers. Study context: Age averaged about 60 years (range roughly 23 to 90), and approximately 80% were male. Partial responses occurred in Three dose-escalation patients, one with hepatocellular carcinoma and two with cutaneous melanoma.

Study outcomes and limitations: The investigators did not determine what antigen specificity the expanded peripheral T cells had. Averaged across samples, CD8+ T cells carried more expanded clones than CD4+ did.

TCRdb keeps only in-frame clones here, not all; method: immunoSEQ multiplex PCR. The sample contains approximately 23,000 clones, 65% to 85% of which appear only once. The CDR3 is 14 amino acids. With 2 bases removed from V and 6 bases from J, the gap between germline ends came to 13 bases. Germline V gene lookup returns CDR1 LGHNA and CDR2 YSLEER. The sequence came from an adult with an advanced solid tumor such as melanoma, head and neck, liver or kidney cancer. This chain links TRBV4-3 with TRBJ1-2, with unresolved D. This sample comprised CD4+ or CD8+ T cells sorted from blood, obtained in a trial of the OX40 agonist ivuxolimab. The CDR3: CASSQRASGNGYTF. The CDR3 nucleotides are TGCGCCAGCAGCCAAAGGGCTTCGGGGAATGGCTACACCTTC.